This T cell receptor beta chain was captured by sequencing in a study of T cell responses to AZD1222 COVID-19 vaccine. Study-wide results and limits: Baseline testing showed seropositivity in only six or seven AZD1222 recipients. Spike-specific TCR breadth and depth grew following two AZD1222 doses.

Comment on this clone: The antigen remains undetermined.

Repertoires were generated with immunoSEQ multiplex PCR, while TCRdb's copy carries only in-frame clones and drops some. The sample consists of about 92,000 clones, roughly 88% of them appearing once. The germline V and J ends were trimmed by 0 bases and 1 base, with 7 bases remaining between them. Germline V gene lookup returns CDR1 SGHRS and CDR2 YFSETQ. This CDR3 region has 14 residues. The sequence derives from an adult in good health. This specimen was peripheral blood, taken on day 0 of AZD1222 vaccination. The chain recombines TRBV5-1 with TRBJ2-5; D ambiguous. CDR3 loop: CASSLAQVQETQYF. In DNA form, the CDR3 reads TGCGCCAGCAGCTTGGCCCAGGTCCAAGAGACCCAGTACTTC.